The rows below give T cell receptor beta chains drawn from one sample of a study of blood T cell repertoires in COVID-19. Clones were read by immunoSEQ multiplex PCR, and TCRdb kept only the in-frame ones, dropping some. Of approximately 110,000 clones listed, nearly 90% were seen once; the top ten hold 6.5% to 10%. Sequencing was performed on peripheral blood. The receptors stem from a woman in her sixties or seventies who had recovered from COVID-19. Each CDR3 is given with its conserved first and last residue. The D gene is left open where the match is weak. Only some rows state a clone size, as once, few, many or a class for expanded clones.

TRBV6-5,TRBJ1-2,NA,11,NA,TGTGCCAGCACCTTCGCCGGGACATTATTCTTC,CASTFAGTLFF
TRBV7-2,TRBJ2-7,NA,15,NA,TGTGCCAGCAGCTTCTACAGGGGGGGATTCTACGAGCAGTACTTC,CASSFYRGGFYEQYF
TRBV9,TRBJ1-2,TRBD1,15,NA,TGTGCCAGCAGCCCAAGGCATACAGGGGACTATGGCTACACCTTC,CASSPRHTGDYGYTF
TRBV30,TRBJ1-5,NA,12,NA,TGTGCCTGGAGTCCCAACAATCAGCCCCAGCATTTT,CAWSPNNQPQHF
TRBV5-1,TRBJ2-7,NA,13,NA,TGCGCCAGCAGCTTGGCCTCGGGCTACGAGCAGTACTTC,CASSLASGYEQYF
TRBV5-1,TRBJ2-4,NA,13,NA,TGCGCCAGCAGCCCGGACGCGGGAAACATTCAGTACTTC,CASSPDAGNIQYF
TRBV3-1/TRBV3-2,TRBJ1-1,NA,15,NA,TGTGCCAGCAGCCAAGGTCGTGGACAAAACACTGAAGCTTTCTTT,CASSQGRGQNTEAFF
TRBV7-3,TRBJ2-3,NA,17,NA,TGTGCCAGCAGCTTAATAGGTGGGACTTCGGTCCCCGATACGCAGTATTTT,CASSLIGGTSVPDTQYF
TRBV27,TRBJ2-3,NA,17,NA,TGTGCCAGCAGACTTTCCCCCGATCCCGGTCGGGCAGATACGCAGTATTTT,CASRLSPDPGRADTQYF
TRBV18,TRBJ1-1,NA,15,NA,TGTGCCAGCTCACCACCGTGGGGCCGGAACACTGAAGCTTTCTTT,CASSPPWGRNTEAFF
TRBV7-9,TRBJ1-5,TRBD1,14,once,TGTGCCAGCAGCTTTACAGGGGGCAATCAGCCCCAGCATTTT,CASSFTGGNQPQHF
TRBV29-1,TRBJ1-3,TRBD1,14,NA,TGCAGCGTTGAGGTGACAGGGGGAGGAAACACCATATATTTT,CSVEVTGGGNTIYF
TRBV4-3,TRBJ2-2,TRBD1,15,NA,TGCGCCAGCAGCCCCCGGACAGGCCCCACCGGGGAGCTGTTTTTT,CASSPRTGPTGELFF
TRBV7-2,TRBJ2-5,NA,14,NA,TGTGCCAGCAGGCCCGGAGTTTGGGTAGAGACCCAGTACTTC,CASRPGVWVETQYF
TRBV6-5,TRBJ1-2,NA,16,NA,TGTGCCAGCAGTTACACCGGGACTGCCCTTAACTATGGCTACACCTTC,CASSYTGTALNYGYTF
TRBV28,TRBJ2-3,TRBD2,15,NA,TGTGCCAGCACCCGGGGGGGCGACGAGACAGATACGCAGTATTTT,CASTRGGDETDTQYF
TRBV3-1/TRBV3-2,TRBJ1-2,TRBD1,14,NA,TGTGCCAGCTCTGGGACAGGGTCCACCTATGGCTACACCTTC,CASSGTGSTYGYTF
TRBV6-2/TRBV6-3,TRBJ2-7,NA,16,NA,TGTGCCAGCAGTTACTCGATCCACAAGGGGGCCTACGAGCAGTACTTC,CASSYSIHKGAYEQYF
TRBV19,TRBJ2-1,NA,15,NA,TGTGCCAGTAGTATAGGCTCGACAGGGAGGAATGAGCAGTTCTTC,CASSIGSTGRNEQFF
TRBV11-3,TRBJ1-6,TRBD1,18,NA,TGTGCCAGCAGCCACTCCGCGGGCCCCACAGGGGGCAATTCACCCCTCCACTTT,CASSHSAGPTGGNSPLHF
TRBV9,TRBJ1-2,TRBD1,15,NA,TGTGCCAGCAGCGACGGGACAGGGGGCAAGTATGGCTACACCTTC,CASSDGTGGKYGYTF
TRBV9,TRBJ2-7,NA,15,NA,TGTGCCAGCAGCCCAGGGACTTCCTTCACCTACGAGCAGTACTTC,CASSPGTSFTYEQYF
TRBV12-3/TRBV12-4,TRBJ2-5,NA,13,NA,TGTGCCAGCAGTCGCGGGACCCAAGAGACCCAGTACTTC,CASSRGTQETQYF
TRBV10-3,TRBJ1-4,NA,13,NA,TGTGCCATCAGAGACAGTCCTAATGAAAAACTGTTTTTT,CAIRDSPNEKLFF
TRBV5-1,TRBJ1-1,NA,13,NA,TGCGCCAGCAGCTCAGGACTTCCTGATGAGGCTTTCTTT,CASSSGLPDEAFF
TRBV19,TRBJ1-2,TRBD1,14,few,TGTGCCAGTTCGACCGGGACAGGGGGGAGAGGCTACACCTTC,CASSTGTGGRGYTF
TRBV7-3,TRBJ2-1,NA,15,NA,TGTGCCAGCAGCTTGGGACTTTCGGTCTACAATGAGCAGTTCTTC,CASSLGLSVYNEQFF
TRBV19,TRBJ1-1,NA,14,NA,TGTGCCAGTAGTAGAAAAACAGGGACCACTGAAGCTTTCTTT,CASSRKTGTTEAFF